This T cell receptor beta chain came from a study of regulatory T cells in long-lasting Graves disease. The sample's time point: persistent/refractory GD, antithyroid drugs over 5 years with positive TRAb. PBMC-extracted RNA yielded the TCR library. Germline CDR1 is SGHRS and CDR2 is YFSETQ. Trimming removed 0 bases from V and 12 bases from J, with 22 bases in between. The CDR3 has 15 residues. Researchers made TCR beta libraries by using iRepertoire HTBI primers and running Arm-PCR on CDR3 regions. Using its own MiXCR run on the multiplex PCR reads, TCRdb lists one record per CDR3 protein. The sample lists around 460,000 distinct CDR3 sequences; about 22% were seen once. On this clonotype: As yet, its antigen is unknown.

Study-wide results and caveats: Reduced TCR diversity was observed in persistent Graves' patients versus newly diagnosed patients. Persistent patients had more shared public clonotypes (around 3,000) than new patients (about 920).

The genes are TRBV5-1 and TRBJ2-7, with D tentatively TRBD1 or TRBD2 (6 bases each). This clonotype originated in a female donor with Graves disease. Sequenced material: peripheral blood mononuclear cells (PBMCs), taken when the disease was refractory, from a patient treated with antithyroid drugs. The CDR3 spells CASSLAGGKGEVPYF. The CDR3 DNA reads TGCGCCAGCAGCTTGGCCGGCGGAAAGGGGGAGGTCCCGTACTTC.